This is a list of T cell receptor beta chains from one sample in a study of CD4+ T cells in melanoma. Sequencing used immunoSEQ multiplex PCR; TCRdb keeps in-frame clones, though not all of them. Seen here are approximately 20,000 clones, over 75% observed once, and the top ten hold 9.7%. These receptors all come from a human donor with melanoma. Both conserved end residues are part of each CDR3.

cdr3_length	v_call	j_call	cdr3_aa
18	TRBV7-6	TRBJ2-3	CASSFVASGGSSADTQYF
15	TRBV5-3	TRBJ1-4	CARSQSKLEGEKLFF
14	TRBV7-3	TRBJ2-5	CASSWGPGGETQYF
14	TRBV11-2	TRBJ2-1	CASSPIRGADEQFF
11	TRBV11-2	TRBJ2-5	CASSPSGAQYF
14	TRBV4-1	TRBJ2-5	CASSESRGRETQYF
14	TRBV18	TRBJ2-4	CASSPYGTKNIQYF
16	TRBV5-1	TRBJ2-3	CASSLGTTPSTDTQYF
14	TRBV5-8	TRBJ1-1	CASRAGHSNTEAFF
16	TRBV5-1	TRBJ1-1	CASSRAYSSEPTEAFF
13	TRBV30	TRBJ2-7	CAWSTAGSGEQYF
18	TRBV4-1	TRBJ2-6	CASSQEGAGPSGANVLTF
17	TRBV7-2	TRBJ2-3	CASSLAGGGPSTDTQYF
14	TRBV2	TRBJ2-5	CASKTGASLGTQYF
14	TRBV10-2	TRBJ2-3	CASGGLMNSDTQYF
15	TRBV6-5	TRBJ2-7	CASSYSRARASEQYF
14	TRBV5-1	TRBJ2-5	CASSRLAGQETQYF
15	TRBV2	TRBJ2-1	CASSEWLASYNEQFF
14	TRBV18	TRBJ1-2	CASSSGQGAYGYTF
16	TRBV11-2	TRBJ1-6	CASSSLVRSADSPLHF
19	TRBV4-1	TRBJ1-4	CASSQDLVDRYLRREKLFF
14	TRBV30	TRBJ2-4	CAWEGGAVGNIQYF
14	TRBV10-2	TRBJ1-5	CASSDQFLDQPQHF
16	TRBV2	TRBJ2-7	CASAVKAARVSYEQYF
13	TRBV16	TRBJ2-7	CASSQARLYEQYF
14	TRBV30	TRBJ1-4	CAWRVGRGIEKLFF
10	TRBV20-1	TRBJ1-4	CSAKGEKLFF
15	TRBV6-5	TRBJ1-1	CASSYGVMRATEAFF
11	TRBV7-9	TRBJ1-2	CASTLGRSYTF
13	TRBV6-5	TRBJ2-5	CASSYNTRSVQYF
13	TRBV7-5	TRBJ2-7	CASSVGQAYEQYF
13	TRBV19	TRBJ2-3	CASSIDRGNTQYF
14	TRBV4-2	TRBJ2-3	CASSQGRGTDTQYF
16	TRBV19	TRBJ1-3	CASSWGARSSGNTIYF
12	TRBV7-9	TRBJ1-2	CASSGENYGYTF
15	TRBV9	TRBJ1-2	CASSPRQRPYYGYTF
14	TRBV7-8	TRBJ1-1	CASSLGGMNTEAFF
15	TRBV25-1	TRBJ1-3	CASSENGVATRVLYF
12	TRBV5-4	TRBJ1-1	CASSLDKLGAFF
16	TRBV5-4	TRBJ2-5	CASSFPSGGLEETQYF
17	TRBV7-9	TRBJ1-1	CASSLAHRGRLNTEAFF
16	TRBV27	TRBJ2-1	CASRTSGGAIYNEQFF
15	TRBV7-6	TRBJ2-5	CASSLAPGPQETQYF
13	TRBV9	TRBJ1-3	CASSVAGGNTIYF
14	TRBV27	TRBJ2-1	CASSLSGGDNEQFF
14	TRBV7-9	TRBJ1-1	CASSPGTGDTEAFF
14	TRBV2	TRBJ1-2	CAGQVSQGVYGYTF
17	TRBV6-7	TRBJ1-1	CASSYVGQPRRNTEAFF
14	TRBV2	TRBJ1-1	CATLKEVSYTEAFF
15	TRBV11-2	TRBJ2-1	CATKTRLNSYNEQFF
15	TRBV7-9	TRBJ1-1	CASSLEGHANTEAFF
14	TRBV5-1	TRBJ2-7	CASSEAGVSYEQYF
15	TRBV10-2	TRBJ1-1	CASSDVGQGRAEAFF
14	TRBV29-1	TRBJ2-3	CSVEVGQGADTQYF
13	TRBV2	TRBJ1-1	CASSDRSSTEAFF
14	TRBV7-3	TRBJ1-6	CASSLTPGNSPLHF
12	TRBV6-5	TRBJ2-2	CASKSNTGELFF
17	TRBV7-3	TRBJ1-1	CASSLTPAGWGDTEAFF
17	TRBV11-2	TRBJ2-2	CASSFRGSGESTGELFF
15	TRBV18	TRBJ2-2	CASSPRPQGPGELFF